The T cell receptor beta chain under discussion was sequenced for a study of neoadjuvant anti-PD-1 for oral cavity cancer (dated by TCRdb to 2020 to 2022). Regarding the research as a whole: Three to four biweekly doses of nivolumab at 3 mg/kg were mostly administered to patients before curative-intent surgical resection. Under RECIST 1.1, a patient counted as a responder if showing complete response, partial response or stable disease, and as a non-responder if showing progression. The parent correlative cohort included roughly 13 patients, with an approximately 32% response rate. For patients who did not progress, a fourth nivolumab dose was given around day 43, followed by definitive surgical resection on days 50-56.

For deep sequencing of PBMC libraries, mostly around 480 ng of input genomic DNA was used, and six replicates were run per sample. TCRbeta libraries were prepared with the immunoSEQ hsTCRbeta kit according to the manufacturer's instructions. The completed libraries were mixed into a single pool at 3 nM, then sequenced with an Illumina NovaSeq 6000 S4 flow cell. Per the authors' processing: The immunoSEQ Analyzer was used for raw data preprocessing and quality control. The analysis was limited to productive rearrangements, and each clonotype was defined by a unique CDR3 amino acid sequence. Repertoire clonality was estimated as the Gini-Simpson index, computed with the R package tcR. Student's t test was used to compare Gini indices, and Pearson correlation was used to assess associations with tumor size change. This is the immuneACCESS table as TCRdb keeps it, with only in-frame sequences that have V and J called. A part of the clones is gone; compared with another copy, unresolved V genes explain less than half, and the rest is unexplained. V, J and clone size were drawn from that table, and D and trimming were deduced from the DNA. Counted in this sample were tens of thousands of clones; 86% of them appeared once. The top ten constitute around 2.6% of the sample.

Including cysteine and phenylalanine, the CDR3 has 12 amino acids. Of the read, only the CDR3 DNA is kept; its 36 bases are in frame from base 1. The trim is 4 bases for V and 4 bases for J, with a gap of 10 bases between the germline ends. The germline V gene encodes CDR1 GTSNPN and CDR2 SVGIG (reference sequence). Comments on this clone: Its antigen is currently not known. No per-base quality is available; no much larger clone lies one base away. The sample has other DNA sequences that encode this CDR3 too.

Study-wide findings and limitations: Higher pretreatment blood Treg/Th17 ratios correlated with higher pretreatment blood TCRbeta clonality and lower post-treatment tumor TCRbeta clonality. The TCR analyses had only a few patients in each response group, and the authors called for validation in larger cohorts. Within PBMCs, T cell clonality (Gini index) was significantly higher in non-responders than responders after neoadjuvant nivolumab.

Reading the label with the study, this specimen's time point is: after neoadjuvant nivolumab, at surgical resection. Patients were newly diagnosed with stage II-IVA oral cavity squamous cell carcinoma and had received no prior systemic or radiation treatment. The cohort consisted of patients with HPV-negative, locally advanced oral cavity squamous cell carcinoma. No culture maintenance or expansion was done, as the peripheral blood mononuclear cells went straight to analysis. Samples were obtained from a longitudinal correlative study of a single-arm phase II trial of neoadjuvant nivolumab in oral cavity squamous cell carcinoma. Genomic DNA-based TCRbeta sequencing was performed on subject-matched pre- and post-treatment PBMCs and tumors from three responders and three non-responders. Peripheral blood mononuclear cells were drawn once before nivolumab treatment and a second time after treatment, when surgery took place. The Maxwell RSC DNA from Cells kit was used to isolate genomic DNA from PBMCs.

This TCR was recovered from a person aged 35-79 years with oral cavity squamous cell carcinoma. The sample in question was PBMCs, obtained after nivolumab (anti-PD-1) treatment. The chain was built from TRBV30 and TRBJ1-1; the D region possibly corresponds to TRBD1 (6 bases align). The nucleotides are TGTGCCTGGAACAGGGCGGGCACTGAAGCTTTCTTT. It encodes CAWNRAGTEAFF.